This TCR beta chain was found in a study of blood T cell repertoires in COVID-19. The table came from immunoSEQ multiplex PCR; TCRdb's copy has only in-frame clones and leaves some out. The sample shows under 150,000 clones, around 80% of them seen only once. Looked up from germline, CDR1 is SGHNT and CDR2 is YYREEE (reference sequence). The CDR3 has 17 residues. V gave up 4 bases and J gave up 2 bases; unmatched junction bases: 9. The sequence was obtained from a human donor in a cohort sampled during active COVID-19. The sequenced sample consisted of peripheral blood. The chain joins TRBV5-4 to TRBJ2-2; 9 bases align to TRBD2. The CDR3 nucleotides are TGTGCCAGCAGCCCAGGCTTGCGGGGGGGCAACACCGGGGAGCTGTTTTTT. Its translation: CASSPGLRGGNTGELFF.